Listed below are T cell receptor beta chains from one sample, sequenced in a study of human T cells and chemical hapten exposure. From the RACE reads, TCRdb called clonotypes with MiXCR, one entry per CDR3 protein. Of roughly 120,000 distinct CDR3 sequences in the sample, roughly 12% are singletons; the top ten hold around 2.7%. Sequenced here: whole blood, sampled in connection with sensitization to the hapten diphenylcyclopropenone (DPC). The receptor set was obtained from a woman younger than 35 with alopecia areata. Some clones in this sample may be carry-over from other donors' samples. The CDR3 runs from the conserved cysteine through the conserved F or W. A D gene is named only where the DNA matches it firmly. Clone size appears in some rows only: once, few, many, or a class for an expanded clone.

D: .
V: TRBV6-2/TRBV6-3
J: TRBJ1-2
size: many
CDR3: CASSPLVYYGYTF
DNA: TGTGCCAGCAGCCCCCTTGTTTACTATGGCTACACCTTC

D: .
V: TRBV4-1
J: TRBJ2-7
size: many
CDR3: CASSLDRAYEQYF
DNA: TGTGCCAGCAGCTTAGATCGGGCCTACGAGCAGTACTTC

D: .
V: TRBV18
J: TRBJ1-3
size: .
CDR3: CASSLGTDSGNTIYF
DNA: TGTGCCAGCTCACTCGGGACGGACTCTGGAAACACCATATATTTT

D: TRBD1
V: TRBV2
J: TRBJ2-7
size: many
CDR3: CASSGFQGVPYEQYF
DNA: TGTGCCAGCAGTGGATTTCAGGGGGTACCCTACGAGCAGTACTTC

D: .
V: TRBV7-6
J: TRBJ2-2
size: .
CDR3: CASSFLSNTGELFF
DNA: TGTGCCAGCAGCTTCCTCTCTAACACCGGGGAGCTGTTTTTT

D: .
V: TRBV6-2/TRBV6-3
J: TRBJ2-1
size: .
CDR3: CASSAPPLRGRGNEQFF
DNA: TGTGCCAGCAGTGCTCCGCCCTTGCGGGGGCGAGGGAATGAGCAGTTCTTC

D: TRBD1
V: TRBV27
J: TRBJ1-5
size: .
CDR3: CASSYQGGGQPQHF
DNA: TGTGCCAGCAGTTACCAGGGGGGGGGTCAGCCCCAGCATTTT

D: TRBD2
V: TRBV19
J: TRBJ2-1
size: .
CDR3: CASSITGGAGEQFF
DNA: TGTGCCAGTAGTATAACGGGGGGTGCCGGTGAGCAGTTCTTC

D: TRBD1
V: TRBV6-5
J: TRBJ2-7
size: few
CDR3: CASSTGGNLYEQYF
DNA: TGTGCCAGCAGTACAGGGGGCAATCTCTACGAGCAGTACTTC

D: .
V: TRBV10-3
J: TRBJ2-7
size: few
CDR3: CAISESVGEQYF
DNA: TGTGCCATCAGTGAGTCTGTGGGTGAGCAGTACTTC

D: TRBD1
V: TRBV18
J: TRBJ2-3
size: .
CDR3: CASSNTGAGDTQYF
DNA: TGTGCCAGCTCAAACACAGGGGCCGGCGATACGCAGTATTTT

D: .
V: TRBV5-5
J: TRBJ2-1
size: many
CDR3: CASSSSEGVSYNEQFF
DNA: TGTGCCAGCAGCTCCTCGGAGGGAGTCTCCTACAATGAGCAGTTCTTC

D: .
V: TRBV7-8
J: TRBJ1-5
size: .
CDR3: CASGFSYGPQHF
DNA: TGTGCCAGCGGGTTCTCATACGGTCCCCAGCATTTT

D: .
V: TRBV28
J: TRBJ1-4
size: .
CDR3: CASRTGGPYEKLFF
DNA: TGTGCCAGCAGGACCGGGGGGCCATATGAAAAACTGTTTTTT

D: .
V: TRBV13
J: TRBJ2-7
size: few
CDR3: CASSRGPYEQYF
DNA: TGTGCCAGCAGCAGGGGTCCCTACGAGCAGTACTTC

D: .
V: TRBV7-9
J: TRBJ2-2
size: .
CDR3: CASSSHGEHTGELFF
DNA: TGTGCCAGCAGCTCCCATGGGGAGCACACCGGGGAGCTGTTTTTT

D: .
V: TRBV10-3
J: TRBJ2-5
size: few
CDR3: CAIRPGPQETQYF
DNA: TGTGCCATCAGACCGGGACCCCAAGAGACCCAGTACTTC

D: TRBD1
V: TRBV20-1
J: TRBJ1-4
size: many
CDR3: CSAPDRDRLPGLEKLFF
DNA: TGCAGTGCTCCGGACCGGGACAGGCTTCCCGGGCTAGAAAAACTGTTTTTT

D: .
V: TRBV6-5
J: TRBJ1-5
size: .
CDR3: CDNDPIGEPRHF
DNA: TGCGACAACGACCCAATTGGGGAGCCCCGGCATTTT

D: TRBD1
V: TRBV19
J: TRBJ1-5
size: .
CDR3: CASTRGLSNQPQHF
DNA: TGTGCCAGTACAAGGGGGCTTAGCAATCAGCCCCAGCATTTT

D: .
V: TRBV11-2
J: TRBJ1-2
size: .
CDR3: CASSLGPGYTF
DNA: TGTGCCAGCAGCTTAGGACCGGGCTACACCTTC

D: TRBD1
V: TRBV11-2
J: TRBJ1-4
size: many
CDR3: CASSPRTGANEKLFF
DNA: TGTGCCAGCAGCCCGCGGACAGGGGCTAATGAAAAACTGTTTTTT

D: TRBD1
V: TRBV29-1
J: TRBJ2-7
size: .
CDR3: CSVNDGTGTHEQYF
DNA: TGCAGCGTTAACGACGGGACAGGGACCCACGAGCAGTACTTC

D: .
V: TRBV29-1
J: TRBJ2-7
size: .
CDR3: CRGSRQGGADSKSYEQYF
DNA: TGCAGGGGTTCTCGACAAGGAGGGGCCGACTCGAAGTCCTACGAGCAGTACTTC

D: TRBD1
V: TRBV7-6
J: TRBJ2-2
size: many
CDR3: CASSSRDRAPSGELFF
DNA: TGTGCCAGCAGCTCTCGGGACAGGGCACCCTCCGGGGAGCTGTTTTTT

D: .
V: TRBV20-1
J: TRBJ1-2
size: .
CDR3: CSARVTSNYGYTF
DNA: TGCAGTGCTAGAGTTACTTCTAACTATGGCTACACCTTC

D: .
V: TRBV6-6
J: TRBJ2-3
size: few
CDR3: CASSYSPGWGTDTQYF
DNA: TGTGCCAGCAGTTACTCGCCAGGGTGGGGCACAGATACGCAGTATTTT

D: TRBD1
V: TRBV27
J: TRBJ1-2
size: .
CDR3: CASSLGQGYGYTF
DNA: TGTGCCAGCAGTTTAGGACAGGGCTATGGCTACACCTTC

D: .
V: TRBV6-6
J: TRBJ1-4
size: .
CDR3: CASSPIMGLGVEKLFF
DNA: TGTGCCAGCAGTCCCATCATGGGACTGGGGGTTGAAAAACTGTTTTTT

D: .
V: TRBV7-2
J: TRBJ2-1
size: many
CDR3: CASSFPPPAYNEQFF
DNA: TGTGCCAGCAGCTTCCCCCCGCCAGCATACAATGAGCAGTTCTTC

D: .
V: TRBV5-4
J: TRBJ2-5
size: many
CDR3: CASRGLPEETQYF
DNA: TGTGCCAGCAGAGGGCTACCCGAGGAGACCCAGTACTTC

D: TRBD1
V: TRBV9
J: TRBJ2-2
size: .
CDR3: CASSVGTGLNTGELFF
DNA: TGTGCCAGCAGCGTAGGGACAGGGTTAAACACCGGGGAGCTGTTTTTT

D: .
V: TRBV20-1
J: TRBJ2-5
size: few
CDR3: CSAEPGSQETQYF
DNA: TGCAGTGCGGAACCCGGGAGCCAAGAGACCCAGTACTTC

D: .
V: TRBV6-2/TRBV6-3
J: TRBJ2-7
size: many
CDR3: CASTLRGPRDEQYF
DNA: TGTGCCAGCACACTAAGAGGACCCAGGGACGAGCAGTACTTC

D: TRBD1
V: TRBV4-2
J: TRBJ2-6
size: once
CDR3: CASSDGQGSIAGANVLTF
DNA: TGTGCCAGCAGCGACGGACAGGGTTCTATCGCTGGGGCCAACGTCCTGACTTTC

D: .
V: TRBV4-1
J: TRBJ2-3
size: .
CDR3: CASSQEGNTDTQYF
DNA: TGCGCCAGCAGCCAAGAGGGGAACACAGATACGCAGTATTTT

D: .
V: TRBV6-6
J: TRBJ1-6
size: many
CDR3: CASSRAIFDSPLHF
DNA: TGTGCCAGCAGCCGGGCCATCTTCGATTCACCCCTCCACTTT

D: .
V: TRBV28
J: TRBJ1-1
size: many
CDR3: CASSLSYRAPSAEAFF
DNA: TGTGCCAGCAGTTTATCCTACAGGGCCCCAAGCGCTGAAGCTTTCTTT

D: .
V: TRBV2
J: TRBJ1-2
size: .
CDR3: CASSEWQGPNYGYTF
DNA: TGTGCCAGCAGTGAGTGGCAGGGGCCAAACTATGGCTACACCTTC

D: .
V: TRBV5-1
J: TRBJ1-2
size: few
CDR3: CASSLAGDGTPAGGYTF
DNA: TGCGCCAGCAGCTTGGCCGGGGACGGGACGCCCGCGGGTGGCTACACCTTC

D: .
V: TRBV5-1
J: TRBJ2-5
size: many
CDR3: CASSLGPGSPETQYF
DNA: TGCGCCAGCAGCTTGGGTCCAGGGTCCCCAGAGACCCAGTACTTC

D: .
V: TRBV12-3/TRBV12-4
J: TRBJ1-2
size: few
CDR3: CASSYGTYNYGYTF
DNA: TGTGCCAGCAGTTATGGGACCTACAACTATGGCTACACCTTC